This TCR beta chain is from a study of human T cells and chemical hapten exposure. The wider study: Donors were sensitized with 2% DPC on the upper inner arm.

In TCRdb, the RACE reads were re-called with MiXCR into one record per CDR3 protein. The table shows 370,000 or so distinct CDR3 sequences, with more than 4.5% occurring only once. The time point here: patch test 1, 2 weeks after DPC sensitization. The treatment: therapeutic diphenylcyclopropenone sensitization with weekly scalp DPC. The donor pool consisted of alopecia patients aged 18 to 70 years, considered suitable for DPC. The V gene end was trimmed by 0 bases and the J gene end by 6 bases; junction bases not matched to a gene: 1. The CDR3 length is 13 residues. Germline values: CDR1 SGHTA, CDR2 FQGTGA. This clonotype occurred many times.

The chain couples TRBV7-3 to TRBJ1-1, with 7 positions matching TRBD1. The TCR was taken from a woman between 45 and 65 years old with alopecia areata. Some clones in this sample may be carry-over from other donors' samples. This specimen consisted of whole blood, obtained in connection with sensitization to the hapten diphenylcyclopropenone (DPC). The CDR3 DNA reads TGTGCCAGCAGCTTAACAGGGACAGCTGAAGCTTTCTTT. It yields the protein CASSLTGTAEAFF. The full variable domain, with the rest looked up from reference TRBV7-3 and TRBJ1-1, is GAGVSQTPSNKVTEKGKYVELRCDPISGHTALYWYRQSLGQGPEFLIYFQGTGAADDSGLPNDRFFAVRPEGSVSTLKIQRTERGDSAVYLCASSLTGTAEAFFGQGTRLTVV.